A selection of T cell receptor beta chains follows, all from one sample in a study of T-cell memory formation after mild COVID-19. TCRdb re-analysed the 5' RACE reads in MiXCR, keeping a single row per CDR3 protein. This sample carries just over 300,000 distinct CDR3 sequences, roughly 19% of them seen once, and the ten largest clones take roughly 21%. Source material: PBMCs or a T cell subset sorted from them (not recorded which). Every receptor here comes from a man in his late teens or twenties who had mild COVID-19 (a few samples of this study predate the infection). Cell type and time point are not known. Each CDR3 is given with its conserved first and last residue. The D gene is left open where the match is weak. Size is stated for part of the rows, as once, few or many counts, or as a class when the clone is expanded.

abundance,d_gene,v_gene,j_gene,CDR3nt,CDR3aa
few,-,TRBV7-9,TRBJ1-5,TGTGCCAGCAGCTTAGGGGGATCCTACAATCAGCCCCAGCATTTT,CASSLGGSYNQPQHF
-,-,TRBV2,TRBJ2-2,TGTGCCAGCAGGGACCCGGGGAAGGGACGATCCGGGGAGCTGTTTTTT,CASRDPGKGRSGELFF
once,-,TRBV6-5,TRBJ1-5,TGTGCCAGCAGCCCCGCGCCCAATAGCAATCAGCCCCAGCATTTT,CASSPAPNSNQPQHF
many,-,TRBV4-2,TRBJ1-2,TGTGCCAGCAGCCAAGATCCGACCTCTCCCGGCTATGGCTACACCTTC,CASSQDPTSPGYGYTF
few,TRBD2,TRBV11-2,TRBJ2-7,TGTGCCAGCAGCATACAAGCGGGGCCCTACGAGCAGTACTTC,CASSIQAGPYEQYF
-,-,TRBV12-3/TRBV12-4,TRBJ2-2,TGTGCCAGCAGTTTCGCCGAGAACACCGGGGAGCTGTTTTTT,CASSFAENTGELFF
-,-,TRBV6-5,TRBJ1-1,TGTGCCAGCAGTGACCAGGGGTTTGTGAACACTGAAGCTTTCTTT,CASSDQGFVNTEAFF
few,-,TRBV27,TRBJ2-1,TGTGCCAGCAGCCGGGGCGGAATTGGCGACAATGAGCAGTTCTTC,CASSRGGIGDNEQFF
-,TRBD2,TRBV5-1,TRBJ2-5,TGCGCCAGCAGCCCCGTGACTAGCGCGCGAGTGGCAGAGACCCAGTACTTC,CASSPVTSARVAETQYF
-,TRBD1,TRBV5-5,TRBJ1-6,TGTGCCAGCAGCTTAGCAGGGGGCCCCTCACCCCTCCACTTT,CASSLAGGPSPLHF
-,TRBD2,TRBV2,TRBJ2-3,TGTGCCAGCAGTCCTGGACTAGCGGGGCTCGAAGATACGCAGTATTTT,CASSPGLAGLEDTQYF
-,-,TRBV7-2,TRBJ2-7,TGTGCCAGCAGCTCTACCCGGGTGGGGAGTTGGTCCTACGAGCAGTACTTC,CASSSTRVGSWSYEQYF
-,TRBD1,TRBV7-9,TRBJ1-2,TGTGCCAGCAGCTTTCCGGGACAGGAGGTTTGCACCTTC,CASSFPGQEVCTF
-,-,TRBV9,TRBJ1-4,TGTGCCAGCACGCGGGGGCAGGGCACTAATGAAAAACTGTTTTTT,CASTRGQGTNEKLFF
-,-,TRBV5-6,TRBJ1-1,TGTGCCAGCATCGTAAATCCCGGGGCGAACACTGAAGCTTTCTTT,CASIVNPGANTEAFF
-,-,TRBV15,TRBJ1-1,TGTGCCACCAGCGAGCCAGGGGTCGGGTACACTGAAGCTTTCTTT,CATSEPGVGYTEAFF
-,TRBD1,TRBV20-1,TRBJ1-2,TGCAGCGGGACAGGGGTGAACTATGGCTACACCTTC,CSGTGVNYGYTF
-,TRBD1,TRBV5-1,TRBJ2-6,TGCGCCAGTCGACAGGGGTTTGGCTCTGGGGCCAACGTCCTGACTTTC,CASRQGFGSGANVLTF
few,TRBD1,TRBV6-5,TRBJ2-1,TGTGCCAGCAGTTACTCGACGCCGATCCGGGACAGGGTCTTCTTC,CASSYSTPIRDRVFF
many,-,TRBV2,TRBJ1-1,TGTGCCAGCAGCTTGAACACTGAAGCTTTCTTT,CASSLNTEAFF
-,-,TRBV28,TRBJ1-2,TGTGCCAGCAGTATCCCGGGGGACTACACCTTC,CASSIPGDYTF
-,-,TRBV6-2/TRBV6-3,TRBJ1-2,TGTGCCAGCAGTAATCCGGGGGAGTGGTATGGCTACACCTTC,CASSNPGEWYGYTF
-,-,TRBV2,TRBJ1-6,TGTGCCAGCGGGGGCCAGGATTATAATTCACCCCTCCACTTT,CASGGQDYNSPLHF
-,-,TRBV3-1,TRBJ1-3,TGTGCCAGCAGCCAAGCAGGGATCCTTGGAAACACCATATATTTT,CASSQAGILGNTIYF
-,-,TRBV20-1,TRBJ1-5,TGCAGTGCTAGAGGGGGGGGCAATCAGCCCCAGCATTTT,CSARGGGNQPQHF
-,-,TRBV24-1,TRBJ2-1,TGTGCCACCAGTGACTACACAGGGCAGGGGTCCTACAATGAGCAGTTCTTC,CATSDYTGQGSYNEQFF
few,TRBD1,TRBV29-1,TRBJ2-7,TGCAGCGTTGAAACTGACAGGGCCTACGAGCAGTACTTC,CSVETDRAYEQYF
-,-,TRBV5-1,TRBJ1-1,TGCGCCAGCAGCTTGGGGGGGGCCCGGAGGACTGAAGCTTTCTTT,CASSLGGARRTEAFF
-,-,TRBV2,TRBJ1-5,TGTGCCAGCAGCGCACAGGGTAATAGCAATCAGCCCCAGCATTTT,CASSAQGNSNQPQHF
few,-,TRBV20-1,TRBJ2-5,TGCAGTGCCGGTCCGGGGCGGGAGACCCAGTACTTC,CSAGPGRETQYF
-,TRBD1,TRBV5-1,TRBJ1-2,TGCGCCAGCAGCTTTTATCCTCAGGGGGACGGCTACACCTTC,CASSFYPQGDGYTF
-,-,TRBV29-1,TRBJ1-1,TGCAGCGCAATAGGGGGACAACCGAACACTGAAGCTTTCTTT,CSAIGGQPNTEAFF
few,-,TRBV5-1,TRBJ1-1,TGCGCCAGCAGCTCCCCACCGAACACTGAAGCTTTCTTT,CASSSPPNTEAFF
-,-,TRBV9,TRBJ2-7,TGTGCCAGCAGCAAGACAGGAACCTACGAGCAGTACTTC,CASSKTGTYEQYF
-,-,TRBV20-1,TRBJ1-1,TGCAGTGCTAGAGTTTATCAAGTCCTAACCACTGAAGCTTTCTTT,CSARVYQVLTTEAFF
few,-,TRBV9,TRBJ2-7,TGTGCCAGCAGCGGAGGTGCTAGCGAACACTACGAGCAGTACTTC,CASSGGASEHYEQYF
-,TRBD1,TRBV20-1,TRBJ1-6,TGCAGTGCTAGAGATTGGACAGGGAGCTCCTATAATTCACCCCTCCACTTT,CSARDWTGSSYNSPLHF
-,-,TRBV6-5,TRBJ2-7,TGTGCCAGCAGTTACTCCCTGGGTCTCTACGAGCAGTACTTC,CASSYSLGLYEQYF
-,-,TRBV18,TRBJ2-5,TGTGCCAGCTCACCTGACAGTAGTGGAGAGACCCAGTACTTC,CASSPDSSGETQYF
-,TRBD1,TRBV7-9,TRBJ2-1,TGTGCCAGCAGCTCAACGGGACAGGGCCCGTTCTTC,CASSSTGQGPFF
few,TRBD1,TRBV6-6,TRBJ1-3,TGTGCCAGCAGTTACTCCGGGACAGGGTCTGGAAACACCATATATTTT,CASSYSGTGSGNTIYF
many,-,TRBV20-1,TRBJ2-1,TGCAGTGCGTACCCCGAAGCGGGCGAGCAGTTCTTC,CSAYPEAGEQFF
many,-,TRBV3-1,TRBJ2-1,TGTGCCAGCAGCCAAGATTTGGGGGTCCCTTTCAATGAGCAGTTCTTC,CASSQDLGVPFNEQFF
-,-,TRBV7-9,TRBJ2-1,TGTGCCAGCAGTCAAAGGGGCCGCAGGGCGGATGAGCAGTTCTTC,CASSQRGRRADEQFF
few,-,TRBV5-1,TRBJ2-1,TGCGCCAGCAGCTTAAGGGGACCCTACAATGAGCAGTTCTTC,CASSLRGPYNEQFF
-,TRBD2,TRBV5-1,TRBJ2-1,TGCGCCAGCAGCAGGACTAGCCGAGACAATGAGCAGTTCTTC,CASSRTSRDNEQFF
few,-,TRBV2,TRBJ2-1,TGTGCCAGCAGTGAAAGGGTTGGGCGCAATGAGCAGTTCTTC,CASSERVGRNEQFF
-,-,TRBV7-9,TRBJ2-3,TGTGCCAGCAGCCCCCAAGGGACAACAGATACGCAGTATTTT,CASSPQGTTDTQYF
few,-,TRBV20-1,TRBJ1-1,TGCAGTGCTGATCCAGGGGACTACCCCACTGAAGCTTTCTTT,CSADPGDYPTEAFF
-,-,TRBV28,TRBJ2-3,TGTGCCGCCCGGGTGGGGGGAAGCACAGATACGCAGTATTTT,CAARVGGSTDTQYF